This T cell receptor beta chain was retrieved from a study of beta chain features in type 1 diabetes. Study results and limitations: Researchers could not determine here whether HLA type influences TCRB rearrangement. TCRB repertoires of naive, central memory and Treg cells appeared more similar among patients than among healthy donors. Moderately but significantly shorter TCRB CDR3s were found in Type 1 diabetes patients in all four CD4+ subsets.

CDR3 length equals 10 residues. CDR1 DFQATT and CDR2 SNEGSKA come from the germline V gene (reference sequence). What was sequenced were expressed TCRB transcripts, since all of the isolated RNA had been reverse transcribed. Sequencing was performed with immunoSEQ multiplex PCR; in TCRdb, only in-frame clones are kept and a portion is missing. The profile covers about 350,000 clones, with about 20% appearing a single time and about 0.045% taken by the ten largest. This clone was found a few times. The antigen is undetermined. The sequenced sample was naive CD4+ T cells from blood. This TCR was sampled from a woman under 30 in good health. V is TRBV20-1 and J is TRBJ2-3; D not resolved. CDR3 amino acids: CNTYTDTQYF. The CDR3 bases are TGCAATACCTACACAGATACGCAGTATTTT.